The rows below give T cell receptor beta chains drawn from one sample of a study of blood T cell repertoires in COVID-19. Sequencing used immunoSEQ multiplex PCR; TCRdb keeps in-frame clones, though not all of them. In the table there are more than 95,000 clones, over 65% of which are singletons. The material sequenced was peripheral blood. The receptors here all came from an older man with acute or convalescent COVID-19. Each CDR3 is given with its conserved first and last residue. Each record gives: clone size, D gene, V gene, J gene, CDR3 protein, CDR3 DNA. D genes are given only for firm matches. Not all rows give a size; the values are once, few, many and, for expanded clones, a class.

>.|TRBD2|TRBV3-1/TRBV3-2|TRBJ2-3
CASSQREPDTQYF
TGTGCCAGCAGCCAGCGGGAGCCAGATACGCAGTATTTT
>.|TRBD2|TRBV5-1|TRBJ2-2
CASSLESRGRYLGDAGELFF
TGCGCCAGCAGCTTGGAGAGCCGCGGGAGGTACCTAGGTGACGCCGGGGAGCTGTTTTTT
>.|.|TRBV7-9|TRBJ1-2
CASSLSRTPLGYGYTF
TGTGCCAGCAGCCTTTCCAGGACTCCTCTGGGGTATGGCTACACCTTC
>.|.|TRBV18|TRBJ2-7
CASSPPVQQGGELYEQYF
TGTGCCAGCTCACCACCAGTTCAGCAGGGCGGGGAGCTCTACGAGCAGTACTTC
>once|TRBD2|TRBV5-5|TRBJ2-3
CASSHLWTSKADTQYF
TGTGCCAGCAGCCATTTATGGACTAGTAAGGCAGATACGCAGTATTTT
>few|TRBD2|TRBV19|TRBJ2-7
CASMGLAGINEQYF
TGTGCCAGTATGGGACTAGCGGGAATCAACGAGCAGTACTTC
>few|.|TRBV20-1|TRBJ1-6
CSAPPLHF
TGCAGTGCCCCGCCCCTCCACTTT
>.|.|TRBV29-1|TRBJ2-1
CSVESGYNEQFF
TGCAGCGTTGAATCGGGGTACAATGAGCAGTTCTTC
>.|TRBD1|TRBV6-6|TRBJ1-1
CASRQTGANTEAFF
TGTGCCAGCAGACAAACAGGGGCGAACACTGAAGCTTTCTTT
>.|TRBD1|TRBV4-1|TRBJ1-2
CASSRVPGQGLSNYGYTF
TGCGCCAGCAGCCGAGTGCCGGGACAGGGCCTTTCTAACTATGGCTACACCTTC
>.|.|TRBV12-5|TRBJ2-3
CASGLSRGGHDWDTQYF
TGTGCTAGTGGTTTGAGTCGTGGCGGCCATGACTGGGATACGCAGTATTTT
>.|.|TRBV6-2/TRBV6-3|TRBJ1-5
CASSYGAVGQPQHF
TGTGCCAGCAGTTATGGGGCCGTAGGTCAGCCCCAGCATTTT